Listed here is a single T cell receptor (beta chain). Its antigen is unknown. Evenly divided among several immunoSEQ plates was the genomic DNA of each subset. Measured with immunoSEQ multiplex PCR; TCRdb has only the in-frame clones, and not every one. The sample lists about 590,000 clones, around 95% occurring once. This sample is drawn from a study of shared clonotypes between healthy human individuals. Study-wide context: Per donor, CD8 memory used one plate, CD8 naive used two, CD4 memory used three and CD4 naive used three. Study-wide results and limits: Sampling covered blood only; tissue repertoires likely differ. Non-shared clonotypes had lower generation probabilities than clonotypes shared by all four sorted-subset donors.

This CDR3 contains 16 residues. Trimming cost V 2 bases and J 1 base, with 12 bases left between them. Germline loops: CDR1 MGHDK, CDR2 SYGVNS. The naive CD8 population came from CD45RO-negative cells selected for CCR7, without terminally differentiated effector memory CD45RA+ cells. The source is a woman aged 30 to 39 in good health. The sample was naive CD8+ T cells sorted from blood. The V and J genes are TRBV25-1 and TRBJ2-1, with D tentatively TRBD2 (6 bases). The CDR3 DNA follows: TGTGCCAGCAGTGAACCGGGAGTCGCTTCCTACAATGAGCAGTTCTTC. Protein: CASSEPGVASYNEQFF.